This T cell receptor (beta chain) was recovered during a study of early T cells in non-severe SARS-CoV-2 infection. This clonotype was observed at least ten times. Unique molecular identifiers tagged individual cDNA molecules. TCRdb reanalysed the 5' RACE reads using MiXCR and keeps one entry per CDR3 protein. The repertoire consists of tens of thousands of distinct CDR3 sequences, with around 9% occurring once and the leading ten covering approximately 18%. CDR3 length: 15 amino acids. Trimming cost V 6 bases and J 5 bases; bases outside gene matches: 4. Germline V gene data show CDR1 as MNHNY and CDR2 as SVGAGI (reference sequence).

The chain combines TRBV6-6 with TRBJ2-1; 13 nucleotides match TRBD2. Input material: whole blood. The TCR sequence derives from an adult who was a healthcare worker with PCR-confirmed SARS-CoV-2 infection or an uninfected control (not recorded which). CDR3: CASSSGTSGNNEQFF. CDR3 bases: TGTGCCAGCAGCTCCGGGACTAGCGGGAACAATGAGCAGTTCTTC.